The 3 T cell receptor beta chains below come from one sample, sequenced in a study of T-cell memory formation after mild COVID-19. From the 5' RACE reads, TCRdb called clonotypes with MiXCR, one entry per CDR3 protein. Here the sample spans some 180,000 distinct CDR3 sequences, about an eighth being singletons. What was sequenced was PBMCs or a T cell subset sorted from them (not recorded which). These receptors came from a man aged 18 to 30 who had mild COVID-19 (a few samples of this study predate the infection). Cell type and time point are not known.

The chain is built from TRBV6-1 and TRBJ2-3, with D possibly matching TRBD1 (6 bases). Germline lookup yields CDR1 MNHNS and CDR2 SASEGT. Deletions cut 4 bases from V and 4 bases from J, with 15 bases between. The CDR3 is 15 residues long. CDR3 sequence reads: CASSATGQFPDTQYF. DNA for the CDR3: TGTGCCAGCAGTGCAACTGGACAGTTCCCAGATACGCAGTATTTT.

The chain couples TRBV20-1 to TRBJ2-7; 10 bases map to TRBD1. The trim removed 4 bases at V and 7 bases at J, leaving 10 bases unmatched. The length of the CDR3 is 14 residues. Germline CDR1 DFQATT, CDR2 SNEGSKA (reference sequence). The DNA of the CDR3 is TGCAGTGCTACGCGGGGGACAGGGGAAGGGGAGCAGTACGTC. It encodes CSATRGTGEGEQYV.

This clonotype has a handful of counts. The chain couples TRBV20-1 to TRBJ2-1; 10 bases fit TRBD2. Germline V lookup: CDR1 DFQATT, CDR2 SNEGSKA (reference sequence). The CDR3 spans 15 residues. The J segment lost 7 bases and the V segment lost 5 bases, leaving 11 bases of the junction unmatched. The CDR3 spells CSAGRAGGSRNEQFF. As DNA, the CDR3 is TGCAGTGCTGGAAGAGCGGGGGGGTCGCGTAATGAGCAGTTCTTC.